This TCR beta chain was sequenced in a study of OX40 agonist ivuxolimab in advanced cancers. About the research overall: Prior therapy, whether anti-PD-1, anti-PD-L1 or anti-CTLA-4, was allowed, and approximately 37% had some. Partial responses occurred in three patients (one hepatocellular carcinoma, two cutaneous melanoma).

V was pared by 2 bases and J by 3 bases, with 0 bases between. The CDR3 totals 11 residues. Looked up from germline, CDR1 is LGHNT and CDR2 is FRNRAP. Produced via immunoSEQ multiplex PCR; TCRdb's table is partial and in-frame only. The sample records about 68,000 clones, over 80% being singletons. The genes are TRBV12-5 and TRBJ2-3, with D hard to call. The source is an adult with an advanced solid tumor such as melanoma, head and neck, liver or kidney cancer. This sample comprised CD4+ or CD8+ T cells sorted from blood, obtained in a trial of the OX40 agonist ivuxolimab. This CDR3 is CASGLTDTQYF. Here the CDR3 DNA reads TGTGCTAGTGGTTTGACAGATACGCAGTATTTT.